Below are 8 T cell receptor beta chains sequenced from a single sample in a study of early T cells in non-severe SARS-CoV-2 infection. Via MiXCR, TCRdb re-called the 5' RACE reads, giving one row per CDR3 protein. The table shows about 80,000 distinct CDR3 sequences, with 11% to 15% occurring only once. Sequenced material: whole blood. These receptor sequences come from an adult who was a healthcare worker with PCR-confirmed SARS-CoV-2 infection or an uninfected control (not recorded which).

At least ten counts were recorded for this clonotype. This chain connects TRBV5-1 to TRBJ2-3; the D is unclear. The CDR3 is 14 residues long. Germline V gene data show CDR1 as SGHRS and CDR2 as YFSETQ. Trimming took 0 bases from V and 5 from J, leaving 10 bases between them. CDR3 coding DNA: TGCGCCAGCAGCTTGGTTCGGAAGGGAGATACGCAGTATTTT. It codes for CASSLVRKGDTQYF. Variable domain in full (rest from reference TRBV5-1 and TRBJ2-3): KAGVTQTPRYLIKTRGQQVTLSCSPISGHRSVSWYQQTPGQGLQFLFEYFSETQRNKGNFPGRFSGRQFSNSRSEMNVSTLELGDSALYLCASSLVRKGDTQYFGPGTRLTVL.

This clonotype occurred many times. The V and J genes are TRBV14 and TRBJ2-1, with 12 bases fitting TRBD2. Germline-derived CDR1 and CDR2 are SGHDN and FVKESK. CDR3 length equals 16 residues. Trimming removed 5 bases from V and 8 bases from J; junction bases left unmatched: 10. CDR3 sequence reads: CASSETLAGGFHEQFF. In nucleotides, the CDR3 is TGTGCCAGCAGCGAAACACTAGCGGGGGGATTCCATGAGCAGTTCTTC.

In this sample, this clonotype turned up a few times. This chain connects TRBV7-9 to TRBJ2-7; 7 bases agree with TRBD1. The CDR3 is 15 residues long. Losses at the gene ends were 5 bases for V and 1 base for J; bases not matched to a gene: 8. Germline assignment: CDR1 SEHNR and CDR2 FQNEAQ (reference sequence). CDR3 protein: CASSQNRDSSYEQYF. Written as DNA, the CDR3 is TGTGCCAGCAGCCAAAACCGGGACAGTTCCTACGAGCAGTACTTC. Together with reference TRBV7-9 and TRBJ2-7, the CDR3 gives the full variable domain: DTGVSQNPRHKITKRGQNVTFRCDPISEHNRLYWYRQTLGQGPEFLTYFQNEAQLEKSRLLSDRFSAERPKGSFSTLEIQRTEQGDSAMYLCASSQNRDSSYEQYFGPGTRLTVT.

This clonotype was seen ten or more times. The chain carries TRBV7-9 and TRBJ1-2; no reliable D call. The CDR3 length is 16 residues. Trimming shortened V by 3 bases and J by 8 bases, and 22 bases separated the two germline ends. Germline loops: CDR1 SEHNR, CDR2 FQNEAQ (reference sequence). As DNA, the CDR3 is TGTGCCAGCAGCTTGGCCGAGGGAGCCTCCGCGGGCGGCTACACCTTC. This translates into CASSLAEGASAGGYTF. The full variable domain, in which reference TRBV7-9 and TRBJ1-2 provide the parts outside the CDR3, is DTGVSQNPRHKITKRGQNVTFRCDPISEHNRLYWYRQTLGQGPEFLTYFQNEAQLEKSRLLSDRFSAERPKGSFSTLEIQRTEQGDSAMYLCASSLAEGASAGGYTFGSGTRLTVV.

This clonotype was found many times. The CDR3 region is CASSQEDRVYGYTF. The CDR3 DNA follows: TGTGCCAGCAGCCAGGAGGACAGGGTCTATGGCTACACCTTC. The chain employs TRBV4-2 and TRBJ1-2; 8 bases are shared with TRBD1. The CDR3 totals 14 residues. V gave up 3 bases and J gave up 4 bases; unmatched junction bases: 4. Per the germline V gene, CDR1 is LGHNA and CDR2 is YNFKEQ.

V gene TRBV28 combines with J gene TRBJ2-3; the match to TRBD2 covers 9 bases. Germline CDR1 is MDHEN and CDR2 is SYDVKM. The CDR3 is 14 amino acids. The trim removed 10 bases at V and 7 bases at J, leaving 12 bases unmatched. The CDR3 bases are TGTGCCACAAGACGTAGCGGGGGTGGGTATACGCAGTATTTT. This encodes CATRRSGGGYTQYF.

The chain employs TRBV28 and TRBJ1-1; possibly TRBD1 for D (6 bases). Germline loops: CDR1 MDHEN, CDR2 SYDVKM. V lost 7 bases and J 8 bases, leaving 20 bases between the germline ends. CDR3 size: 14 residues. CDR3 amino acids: CASIQWGADREAFF. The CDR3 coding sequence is TGTGCCAGCATCCAATGGGGGGCAGACAGGGAAGCTTTCTTT.

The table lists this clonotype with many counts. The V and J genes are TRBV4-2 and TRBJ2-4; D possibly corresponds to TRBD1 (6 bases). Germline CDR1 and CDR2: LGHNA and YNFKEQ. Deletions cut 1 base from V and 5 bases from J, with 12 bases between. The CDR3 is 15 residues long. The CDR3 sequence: CASSQGRDIQNIQYF. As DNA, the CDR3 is TGTGCCAGCAGCCAAGGCCGGGACATTCAAAACATTCAGTACTTC.